The clone carrying this T cell receptor (beta chain) was counted a few times. Thyroid surgery was preceded by no treatment in any patient. Germline V gene sequence: CDR1 MNHNS, CDR2 SASEGT. V lost 10 bases and J lost 8, with 15 bases in between. The CDR3 consists of 12 residues. MiXCR was used by TCRdb to re-call the PCR reads. The data contain about 35,000 clones, less than 30% of them singletons. The data stem from a study of metastatic and nonmetastatic thyroid tumors. The sample was blood. The receptor comes from a female donor with papillary thyroid cancer or a benign thyroid nodule (not recorded which). Some clones in this sample may be carry-over from other donors' samples. The rearrangement links TRBV6-1 to TRBJ2-1; weak D call: TRBD2 (6 bases). The CDR3 is CATSQEGHEQFF. The CDR3 DNA reads TGTGCCACCTCTCAGGAGGGTCATGAGCAGTTCTTC.